This TCR beta chain is from a study of graft-versus-host responses after intestinal transplantation. About the study: The study gave all recipients anti-thymocyte globulin induction, then tacrolimus and steroids for two to three years.

The study's findings and limits: Early post-transplant declines in HvG were associated with peak levels of circulating GvH clones. Detection of GvH clones occurred in recipient marrow, and some had their first appearance in ileum or blood.

Sequencing used immunoSEQ multiplex PCR; TCRdb keeps in-frame clones, though not all of them. Among 60,000 to 65,000 clones, approximately 91% were seen once, and the ten largest hold 1.7%. V was clipped by 6 bases and J by 5 bases; unmatched bases: 7. Germline assignment: CDR1 MDHEN and CDR2 SYDVKM. This CDR3 comprises 15 residues. Concerning this clone itself: Its antigen remains unknown.

Source: unstimulated CD8+ T cells sorted from spleen or lymph node cells, taken before transplant. The chain uses TRBV28 and TRBJ2-5, with TRBD2 identical over 12 bases. This clonotype was sampled from a human donor who was the organ donor for an intestinal transplant. The DNA for the CDR3 is TGTGCCAGCAGCGAGACTAGCGGGAGACTGGAGACCCAGTACTTC. Its protein is CASSETSGRLETQYF.